Below are 27 T cell receptor beta chains sequenced from a single sample in a study of T cells in Graves' hyperthyroidism and ophthalmopathy. Amplification targeted TCR beta CDR3 regions from RNA transcripts. TCR CDR3 underwent first-round RT-PCR with the HTBI primer set. TCRdb reanalysed the multiplex PCR reads using MiXCR and keeps one entry per CDR3 protein. The table records 300,000 to 450,000 distinct CDR3 sequences, 15% to 18% of them present only once. The material sequenced was blood. Receptors originate from a woman under 30 with Graves' hyperthyroidism that later progressed to Graves' ophthalmopathy.

J is TRBJ1-2 and V is TRBV3-1; D uncertain. The CDR3 totals 12 residues. Per the germline V gene, CDR1 is LGHDT and CDR2 is YNNKEL (reference sequence). V was shortened by 2 bases and J by 5 bases, with 6 bases between the two germline ends. The CDR3 DNA reads TGTGCCAGCAGCCAAAAGAGATATGGCTACACCTTC. Protein: CASSQKRYGYTF.

A word on this clonotype: Since a much larger clone is just one base distant, this may be a read error. The V call is TRBV7-2, the J call TRBJ1-5, with 7 bases that match TRBD1. CDR3 length: 15 amino acids. Germline loops: CDR1 SGHTA, CDR2 FQGNSA. This CDR3 reads CVSSLGGQKNQPQHF. The CDR3 bases are TGTGTCAGCAGCTTAGGGGGACAGAAAAATCAGCCCCAGCATTTT.

In this sample, this clonotype turned up a few times. The chain recombines TRBV27 with TRBJ2-2, with 8 nucleotides matching TRBD1. V lost 6 bases to trimming and J lost 4 bases; unmatched junction nucleotides: 13. The CDR3 is made up of 17 amino acids. Germline CDR1 is MNHEY and CDR2 is SMNVEV (reference sequence). As DNA, the CDR3 is TGTGCCAGCAGCCAAACTCCAGGACAGGGAGCCACCGGGGAGCTGTTTTTT. The encoded protein is CASSQTPGQGATGELFF.

There are many counts of this clonotype. The chain carries TRBV6-1 and TRBJ2-1, with a possible D match to TRBD2 (6 bases). The V gene lost 8 bases and the J gene lost 3 bases, with 14 bases spanning the gap. CDR3 length equals 14 residues. In germline, CDR1 is MNHNS, CDR2 SASEGT. The CDR3 DNA is TGTGCCAGCCTAACCCGGCGGGACTACAATGAGCAGTTCTTC. Protein sequence: CASLTRRDYNEQFF.

Ten or more counts support this clonotype. The chain recombines TRBV6-4 with TRBJ2-3, with 8 bases fitting TRBD1. CDR3 length: 13 residues. Germline-derived CDR1 and CDR2 are MRHNA and SNTAGT. Unmatched junction bases numbered 0, after V lost 4 bases and J lost 3 bases. CDR3 bases: TGTGCCAGCAGTGGACAGGGGACAGATACGCAGTATTTT. Translating it yields CASSGQGTDTQYF.

This clonotype appeared a few times. The chain joins TRBV4-1 to TRBJ2-7; maybe TRBD2 (5 bases). The CDR3 length is 15 residues. Trimming took off 2 bases at V and 0 bases at J, with 11 bases between the two ends. Germline V lookup: CDR1 MGHRA, CDR2 YSYEKL. CDR3 in amino acids: CASSQTDGDSYEQYF. The DNA of the CDR3 is TGCGCCAGCAGCCAAACGGACGGGGACTCCTACGAGCAGTACTTC.

This clonotype was seen ten or more times. V is TRBV3-1 and J is TRBJ2-3; 15 bases line up with TRBD2. CDR1 and CDR2 (germline): LGHDT, YNNKEL (reference sequence). The CDR3 contains 18 residues. V shed 4 bases, J shed 8 bases, and the junction held 13 bases outside the gene matches. CDR3 in DNA: TGTGCCAGCAGCCTCGGGACTAGCGGGAGGTCCCGAGCGGGTACGCAGTATTTT. It yields the protein CASSLGTSGRSRAGTQYF.

V usage is TRBV20-1 and J usage is TRBJ1-2, with a possible D match to TRBD1 (5 bases). Trimming shortened V by 0 bases and J by 4 bases, and 21 bases separated the two germline ends. The V gene's germline CDR1 is DFQATT and CDR2 SNEGSKA (reference sequence). The CDR3 runs 17 residues. CDR3 DNA sequence: TGCAGTGCTAGAGATTTCGGCCAGGGAGTTATTGCCTATGGCTACACCTTC. Protein product: CSARDFGQGVIAYGYTF.

The sample holds many counts of this clonotype. The chain couples TRBV30 to TRBJ2-3, with D possibly matching TRBD2 (6 bases). CDR1 is GTSNPN, CDR2 SVGIG, per germline (reference sequence). With 5 bases removed from V and 3 bases from J, the gap between germline ends came to 12 bases. This CDR3 has 13 amino acids. In DNA form, the CDR3 reads TGTGCCTGGTCAATCGGGAGTACAGATACGCAGTATTTT. Translating it yields CAWSIGSTDTQYF. Variable domain in full (rest from reference TRBV30 and TRBJ2-3): SQTIHQWPATLVQPVGSPLSLECTVEGTSNPNLYWYRQAAGRGLQLLFYSVGIGQISSEVPQNLSASRPQDRQFILSSKKLLLSDSGFYLCAWSIGSTDTQYFGPGTRLTVL.

This clonotype was counted ten times or more. The chain links TRBV5-1 to TRBJ2-7; D is unclear. CDR1 is SGHRS and CDR2 is YFSETQ in the germline V gene. The CDR3 has 18 amino acids. With 1 base removed from V and 2 bases from J, the gap between germline ends came to 22 bases. CDR3 loop: CASSLNPLGLGFAYEQYF. CDR3 nucleotides: TGCGCCAGCAGCTTGAACCCCCTCGGTTTGGGATTTGCCTACGAGCAGTACTTC.

At least ten counts were recorded for this clonotype. The chain couples TRBV20-1 to TRBJ1-5; 7 nucleotides match TRBD1. The CDR3 is made up of 17 amino acids. Looked up from germline, CDR1 is DFQATT and CDR2 is SNEGSKA (reference sequence). Trimming at V came to 1 base and at J to 2 bases, leaving 11 bases not matched to a gene. This chain's CDR3 is CSARGPETGRGNQPQHF. The CDR3 nucleotides are TGCAGTGCTAGAGGCCCCGAGACAGGGAGGGGCAATCAGCCCCAGCATTTT.

The V call is TRBV7-9, the J call TRBJ2-1, with a possible D match to TRBD1 (6 bases). The germline V gene encodes CDR1 SEHNR and CDR2 FQNEAQ (reference sequence). Deletions cut 5 bases from V and 1 base from J, with 15 bases between. There are 16 residues in the CDR3. The CDR3 loop is CASSPRGILSYNEQFF. DNA of the CDR3: TGTGCCAGCAGCCCTAGGGGGATTTTGTCCTACAATGAGCAGTTCTTC.

The chain links TRBV30 to TRBJ2-2, with 9 nucleotides matching TRBD1. The germline V gene encodes CDR1 GTSNPN and CDR2 SVGIG (reference sequence). V shed 1 base and J 0 bases; nucleotides not matched to a gene: 3. The CDR3 contains 16 residues. The CDR3 reads CAWSGRTGANTGELFF. The CDR3 DNA is TGTGCCTGGAGTGGACGGACAGGGGCGAACACCGGGGAGCTGTTTTTT.

The V call is TRBV28, the J call TRBJ2-2; tentatively, D is TRBD2 (5 bases). The CDR3 length is 15 residues. Trimming took off 10 bases at V and 1 base at J, with 16 bases between the two ends. CDR1 MDHEN and CDR2 SYDVKM come from the germline V gene. The CDR3 DNA follows: TGTGCCACTGGCTGGAAGCGGCTGAACACCGGGGAGCTGTTTTTT. Protein sequence: CATGWKRLNTGELFF.

This clonotype was seen only a few times. The chain employs TRBV12-3 or TRBV12-4 and TRBJ1-5; 8 nucleotides align to TRBD1. There are 15 residues in the CDR3. V lost 6 bases and J lost 10; bases outside the gene matches: 14. The CDR3 protein is CASSFGTGLERPQHF. In nucleotides, the CDR3 is TGTGCCAGCAGCTTCGGGACAGGCCTTGAAAGACCCCAGCATTTT.

A few counts support this clonotype. The genes are TRBV29-1 and TRBJ2-7, with TRBD1 identical over 10 bases. This CDR3 has 16 residues. V shed 3 bases and J 3 bases; nucleotides not matched to a gene: 11. Per germline, CDR1 SQVTM and CDR2 ANQGSEA. The CDR3 sequence: CSVESEGDRGSYEQYF. The CDR3 DNA is TGCAGCGTTGAGTCAGAGGGGGACAGGGGAAGCTACGAGCAGTACTTC.

V gene TRBV29-1 combines with J gene TRBJ2-7; 15 bases line up with TRBD2. The CDR3 sequence is 14 residues long. Per the germline V gene, CDR1 is SQVTM and CDR2 is ANQGSEA. Trimming took 7 bases from V and 5 from J; bases not matched to a gene: 6. Here the CDR3 reads CSAGLAGGLDEQYF. The DNA of the CDR3 is TGCAGCGCTGGACTAGCGGGAGGGCTCGACGAGCAGTACTTC.

Remarks on this clonotype: The junction differs from germline at one of its ends, possibly a read error. The chain employs TRBV7-8 and TRBJ2-5, with 8 bases aligning to TRBD2. The germline CDR1 and CDR2 sequences are SGHVS and FQNEAQ. The CDR3 loop spans 13 amino acids. In DNA form, the CDR3 reads TGTGCCAACAGCGTTAGCGGGAAAAAGACCCAGTACTTC. Translation gives CANSVSGKKTQYF.

This chain joins TRBV20-1 and TRBJ1-2; D is possibly TRBD1 (6 bases). From germline, CDR1 is DFQATT and CDR2 SNEGSKA (reference sequence). This CDR3 is built from 13 residues. Trimming took off 0 bases at V and 4 bases at J, with 9 bases between the two ends. CDR3 residues: CSARDKGGYGYTF. DNA of the CDR3: TGCAGTGCTAGAGATAAGGGGGGCTATGGCTACACCTTC.

The genes are TRBV12-3 or TRBV12-4 and TRBJ2-1, with D perhaps matching TRBD1 (7 bases). V dropped 6 bases and J dropped 4 bases, with 16 bases sitting between them. The CDR3 has 15 residues. The CDR3 protein is CASSSQGGLYNEQFF. For the CDR3, the DNA is TGTGCCAGCAGCTCGCAGGGGGGTTTGTACAATGAGCAGTTCTTC.

This clonotype has a handful of counts. The chain employs TRBV18 and TRBJ1-3; no clear D gene. V was pared by 4 bases and J by 0 bases, with 10 bases between. Germline-derived CDR1 and CDR2 are KGHSH and LQKENI. The CDR3 is 15 residues long. The CDR3 loop is CASSRPDPSGNTIYF. DNA for the CDR3: TGTGCCAGCTCACGACCGGACCCCTCTGGAAACACCATATATTTT.

This clonotype was observed at least ten times. The chain is built from TRBV30 and TRBJ1-5; D is uncertain. From germline, CDR1 is GTSNPN and CDR2 SVGIG (reference sequence). CDR3 length: 13 amino acids. V shed 2 bases and J shed 4 bases, with 9 bases lying between them. CDR3 loop: CAWSYGSNQPQHF. DNA of the CDR3: TGTGCCTGGAGTTACGGCAGTAATCAGCCCCAGCATTTT.

There are many counts of this clonotype. The chain joins TRBV3-1 to TRBJ2-5, with 7 bases fitting TRBD2. The CDR3 has 20 amino acids. The germline V gene encodes CDR1 LGHDT and CDR2 YNNKEL (reference sequence). Trimming cost V 4 bases and J 0 bases; bases outside gene matches: 20. The CDR3 DNA sequence: TGTGCCAGCAGCCGCAAGATGTGGCCTAGCGGCAGACGAAACCAAGAGACCCAGTACTTC. Translating it yields CASSRKMWPSGRRNQETQYF.

The chain links TRBV13 to TRBJ2-7; 12 bases align to TRBD2. The CDR3 is made up of 15 amino acids. Unmatched junction bases numbered 3, after V lost 4 bases and J lost 2 bases. The germline gives CDR1 PRHDT, CDR2 FYEKMQ (reference sequence). CDR3 region: CASSSRTSGAYEQYF. CDR3 nucleotide sequence: TGTGCCAGCAGCTCCCGGACTAGCGGGGCCTACGAGCAGTACTTC. Using reference TRBV13 and TRBJ2-7 for the parts outside the CDR3, the full variable domain is AAGVIQSPRHLIKEKRETATLKCYPIPRHDTVYWYQQGPGQDPQFLISFYEKMQSDKGSIPDRFSAQQFSDYHSELNMSSLELGDSALYFCASSSRTSGAYEQYFGPGTRLTVT.

A word on this clonotype: Germline and junction disagree at one end, which may indicate a read error. This chain links TRBV28 with TRBJ2-1, with TRBD2 matching 7 bases. CDR3 length equals 17 residues. Germline V gene lookup returns CDR1 MDHEN and CDR2 SYDVKM. CDR3: CASRLILAGVGYDEQFF. The CDR3 bases are TGTGCCAGCAGGCTCATCCTGGCGGGAGTGGGCTACGATGAGCAGTTCTTC.

As regards this clonotype: This could be a read error, since a much larger clone is one nucleotide away. The chain is built from TRBV13 and TRBJ2-1, with TRBD2 as a possible D gene (5 bases). The CDR3 spans 16 residues. V gave up 6 bases and J gave up 4 bases, with 19 bases separating them. Germline values: CDR1 PRHDT, CDR2 FYEKMQ (reference sequence). The CDR3 protein is CASSHEEGFPYNEQFF. Written as DNA, the CDR3 is TGTGCCAGCAGTCACGAAGAGGGTTTCCCATACAATGAGCAGTTCTTC.

There are a few counts of this clonotype. This chain connects TRBV20-1 to TRBJ1-6, with TRBD1 as a possible D gene (5 bases). CDR1 and CDR2 (germline): DFQATT, SNEGSKA (reference sequence). The CDR3 runs 15 residues. V shed 4 bases and J shed 9 bases, with 19 bases lying between them. In nucleotides, the CDR3 is TGCAGTGCTACCCACGAGGGGCGCTGGAGTTCACCCCTCCACTTT. This encodes CSATHEGRWSSPLHF.